This TCR beta chain was sequenced for a study of blood T cell repertoires in COVID-19. The overall study: COVID-19 samples from acute and convalescent phases originated in the United States, Italy and Spain. The cDNA or gDNA used as material had been derived from T cells, B-cell-depleted T cells, or PBMCs.

Study processing details: For nucleated cells, counts were estimated from reference gene primer amplification. Sequenced by immunoSEQ multiplex PCR; TCRdb stores in-frame clones only, minus some. V and J calls and clone size follow that table, whereas D and trimming were derived from the DNA. The sample records about 310,000 clones, 80% to 90% being singletons. Regarding this clone: Other DNA sequences in this specimen translate into the identical CDR3.

V shed 3 bases, J shed 2 bases, and the junction held 2 bases outside the gene matches. CDR3 size: 15 residues. Germline V lookup: CDR1 KGHSH, CDR2 LQKENI. The chain carries TRBV18 and TRBJ2-2; 8 bases map to TRBD1. The source is a man aged 50 to 59 with active or convalescent COVID-19. Specimen: peripheral blood. CDR3 loop: CASSPTGANTGELFF. Here the CDR3 DNA reads TGTGCCAGCTCACCGACAGGGGCAAACACCGGGGAGCTGTTTTTT.